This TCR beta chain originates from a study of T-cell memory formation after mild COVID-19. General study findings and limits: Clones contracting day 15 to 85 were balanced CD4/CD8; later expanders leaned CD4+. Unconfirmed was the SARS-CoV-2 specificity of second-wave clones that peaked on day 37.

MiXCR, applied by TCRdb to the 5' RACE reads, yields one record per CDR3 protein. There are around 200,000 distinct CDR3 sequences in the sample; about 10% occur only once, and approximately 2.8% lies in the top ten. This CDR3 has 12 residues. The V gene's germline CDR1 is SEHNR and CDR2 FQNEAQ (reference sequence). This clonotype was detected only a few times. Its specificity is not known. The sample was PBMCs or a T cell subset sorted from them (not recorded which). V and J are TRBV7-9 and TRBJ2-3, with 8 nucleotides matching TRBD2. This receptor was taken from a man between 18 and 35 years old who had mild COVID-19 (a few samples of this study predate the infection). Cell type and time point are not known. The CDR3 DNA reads TGTGTGGCTAGCGGGAGCACAGATACGCAGTATTTT. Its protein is CVASGSTDTQYF.